One sample yielded the 19 T cell receptor beta chains listed below, sequenced in a study of blood T cell repertoires in COVID-19. Generated by immunoSEQ multiplex PCR, the TCRdb table keeps only in-frame clones and is missing some. The repertoire consists of some 200,000 clones, with around 82% occurring once and the leading ten covering 12%. Sequencing was done on a sample of PBMCs or T cells enriched from blood (not recorded which). The receptors derive from a man in his forties who had recovered from COVID-19.

The chain recombines TRBV5-1 with TRBJ1-5; D is uncertain. This CDR3 spans 13 amino acids. Deletions cut 5 bases from V and 3 bases from J, with 9 bases between. Germline CDR1 is SGHRS and CDR2 is YFSETQ. CDR3: CASSKEPNQPQHF. The CDR3 DNA is TGCGCCAGCAGTAAAGAGCCCAATCAGCCCCAGCATTTT.

This clone was seen a single time. CDR3 coding DNA: TGTGCCAGCAGTTTAGGGGGGGGAGGCGGGGTCCAAGAGACCCAGTACTTC. It specifies CASSLGGGGGVQETQYF. The chain recombines TRBV28 with TRBJ2-5, with 7 positions matching TRBD2. Germline V gene data show CDR1 as MDHEN and CDR2 as SYDVKM. The V gene end was trimmed by 2 bases and the J gene end by 1 base; junction bases not matched to a gene: 10. This CDR3 is built from 17 residues.

The chain is built from TRBV19 and TRBJ2-2, with TRBD1 as a possible D gene (6 bases). Trimming took off 7 bases at V and 1 base at J, with 28 bases between the two ends. Germline lookup yields CDR1 LNHDA and CDR2 SQIVND (reference sequence). CDR3 length: 20 residues. CDR3 region: CASIGWIQGSSLMNTGELFF. The CDR3 DNA follows: TGTGCCAGTATTGGGTGGATACAGGGTTCCTCGCTAATGAACACCGGGGAGCTGTTTTTT.

The chain joins TRBV7-2 to TRBJ2-1; TRBD2 aligns across 11 bases. Germline values: CDR1 SGHTA, CDR2 FQGNSA. This CDR3 comprises 17 residues. V trimming: 1 base; J trimming: 6 bases; junction bases outside the gene matches: 8. As DNA, the CDR3 is TGTGCCAGCAGCTTAGTGCTCCTAGCGGGAGGAGTCAATGAGCAGTTCTTC. Translated: CASSLVLLAGGVNEQFF.

The chain joins TRBV4-3 to TRBJ2-7; 7 bases are a match to TRBD2. CDR1 is LGHNA and CDR2 is YSLEER in the germline V gene. After removal of 3 bases from V and 0 bases from J, the junction contained 8 bases not matched to a gene. The CDR3 loop spans 16 amino acids. The CDR3 sequence: CASSQGAGDHSYEQYF. The CDR3 coding sequence is TGCGCCAGCAGCCAGGGCGCGGGGGACCACTCCTACGAGCAGTACTTC.

This clone came up once. V is TRBV2 and J is TRBJ2-7; a possible D gene is TRBD2 (5 bases). This CDR3 spans 14 amino acids. V lost 7 bases, J lost 4 bases, and 17 bases lay in between. Germline V CDR1 and CDR2: SNHLY, FYNNEI. The DNA of the CDR3 is TGTGCCAGCACCTCGAGAGAGGGCTGGTACGAGCAGTACTTC. It yields the protein CASTSREGWYEQYF. Together with reference TRBV2 and TRBJ2-7, the CDR3 gives the full variable domain: EPEVTQTPSHQVTQMGQEVILRCVPISNHLYFYWYRQILGQKVEFLVSFYNNEISEKSEIFDDQFSVERPDGSNFTLKIRSTKLEDSAMYFCASTSREGWYEQYFGPGTRLTVT.

This sequence joins TRBV24-1 and TRBJ2-3; a weak D match, TRBD2 (6 bases). V lost 4 bases and J lost 6, with 16 bases in between. Per the germline V gene, CDR1 is KGHDR and CDR2 is SFDVKD. This CDR3 is 15 amino acids long. DNA for the CDR3: TGTGCCACCAGTGAGGCCCCCTCCCGGGGGGATACGCAGTATTTT. It translates to CATSEAPSRGDTQYF.

The CDR3 nucleotides read TGCGCCAGCAGCTCGAGGGGGGGAGAGACCCAGTACTTC. Protein product: CASSSRGGETQYF. The gene calls are TRBV5-1 and TRBJ2-5, with D possibly matching TRBD2 (7 bases). V lost 3 bases and J lost 4, with 10 bases in between. Germline V gives CDR1 SGHRS, CDR2 YFSETQ. This CDR3 has 13 residues.

The chain is built from TRBV5-1 and TRBJ1-2; 9 nucleotides line up with TRBD1. The V and J ends lost 8 bases and 4 bases, in that order; junction bases with no gene match: 15. Germline V gene data show CDR1 as SGHRS and CDR2 as YFSETQ. The CDR3 is made up of 16 amino acids. CDR3 in amino acids: CASSPGTGPQLYGYTF. The CDR3 coding sequence is TGCGCCAGTAGCCCCGGGACAGGGCCCCAACTCTATGGCTACACCTTC. The whole variable domain, remainder taken from reference TRBV5-1 and TRBJ1-2, is KAGVTQTPRYLIKTRGQQVTLSCSPISGHRSVSWYQQTPGQGLQFLFEYFSETQRNKGNFPGRFSGRQFSNSRSEMNVSTLELGDSALYLCASSPGTGPQLYGYTFGSGTRLTVV.

The DNA of the CDR3 is TGTGCCAGCAGCCCAGACAGGGACTATGGCTACACCTTC. Translating it yields CASSPDRDYGYTF. The J gene is TRBJ1-2, the V gene TRBV11-2; 7 bases are shared with TRBD1. After removal of 5 bases from V and 3 bases from J, the junction contained 3 bases not matched to a gene. CDR1 is SGHAT and CDR2 is FQNNGV in the germline V gene. The CDR3 is made up of 13 amino acids.

The table lists this clone with a count of one. The chain has TRBV12-5 and TRBJ1-5, with 8 positions matching TRBD1. V lost 2 bases to trimming and J lost 5 bases; unmatched junction nucleotides: 8. Germline lookup yields CDR1 LGHNT and CDR2 FRNRAP. The CDR3 is 16 residues long. The CDR3: CASGLPDRGLYQPQHF. The CDR3 DNA reads TGTGCTAGTGGTTTGCCCGACAGGGGCCTTTATCAGCCCCAGCATTTT. The full variable domain, rest sourced from reference TRBV12-5 and TRBJ1-5, is DARVTQTPRHKVTEMGQEVTMRCQPILGHNTVFWYRQTMMQGLELLAYFRNRAPLDDSGMPKDRFSAEMPDATLATLKIQPSEPRDSAVYFCASGLPDRGLYQPQHFGDGTRLSIL.

The chain links TRBV9 to TRBJ2-7; 8 bases map to TRBD2. Germline trimming cut 1 base from V and 5 bases from J; bases unmatched to any gene: 8. This CDR3 comprises 15 residues. Germline loops: CDR1 SGDLS, CDR2 YYNGEE. In DNA form, the CDR3 reads TGTGCCAGCAGCGTAACCGGACTAGCCGAGGACGAGCAGTACGTC. As protein: CASSVTGLAEDEQYV.

V gene TRBV7-2 combines with J gene TRBJ2-2; 7 bases line up with TRBD2. V lost 10 bases, J lost 0 bases, and 11 bases stayed unmatched. This CDR3 contains 16 residues. Germline CDR1 SGHTA, CDR2 FQGNSA. For the CDR3, the DNA is TGTGCCATAGGGGCAGCGGGGCGTGCGAACACCGGGGAGCTGTTTTTT. Protein product: CAIGAAGRANTGELFF.

The J gene is TRBJ1-1, the V gene TRBV30; D gene uncertain. The ends were cut back, 2 bases at V and 3 bases at J, with 7 bases in the middle. The CDR3 runs to 12 residues. The germline CDR1 and CDR2 sequences are GTSNPN and SVGIG (reference sequence). The CDR3 DNA sequence: TGTGCCTGGAGTACTGGTTACACTGAAGCTTTCTTT. Translated, it gives CAWSTGYTEAFF.

The V call is TRBV5-1, the J call TRBJ1-6, with D perhaps matching TRBD1 (6 bases). The CDR3 totals 16 residues. V gave up 3 bases and J gave up 5 bases, with 15 bases separating them. The germline CDR1 and CDR2 sequences are SGHRS and YFSETQ. The DNA of the CDR3 is TGCGCCAGCAGCTCAAGGGGACAATTGGATAATTCACCCCTCCACTTT. Its protein is CASSSRGQLDNSPLHF.

The V gene is TRBV7-9, the J gene TRBJ2-1; 8 nucleotides align to TRBD1. This CDR3 is 14 amino acids long. Germline CDR1 is SEHNR and CDR2 is FQNEAQ (reference sequence). The J segment lost 11 bases and the V segment lost 1 base, leaving 7 bases of the junction unmatched. This CDR3 reads CASSLGTGTGKQFF. Written as DNA, the CDR3 is TGTGCCAGCAGCTTAGGGACAGGGACGGGAAAGCAGTTCTTC.

The rearrangement links TRBV13 to TRBJ2-1; 14 bases are shared with TRBD2. The V gene end was trimmed by 4 bases and the J gene end by 8 bases; junction bases not matched to a gene: 4. CDR3 length equals 15 residues. Germline-derived CDR1 and CDR2 are PRHDT and FYEKMQ (reference sequence). CDR3 sequence reads: CASSSRLAGGYEQFF. In DNA form, the CDR3 reads TGTGCCAGCAGCTCCAGACTAGCGGGAGGGTATGAGCAGTTCTTC. The whole variable domain, filled in from reference TRBV13 and TRBJ2-1, reads AAGVIQSPRHLIKEKRETATLKCYPIPRHDTVYWYQQGPGQDPQFLISFYEKMQSDKGSIPDRFSAQQFSDYHSELNMSSLELGDSALYFCASSSRLAGGYEQFFGPGTRLTVL.

The chain recombines TRBV18 with TRBJ2-7; a possible D gene is TRBD1 (6 bases). The V end was cut by 3 bases, the J end by 0 bases, with 18 bases between. Germline V gene lookup returns CDR1 KGHSH and CDR2 LQKENI. This CDR3 is built from 17 residues. The CDR3: CASSPGDGQMSSYEQYV. CDR3 sequence (DNA): TGTGCCAGCTCACCGGGGGACGGACAGATGAGCTCCTACGAGCAGTACGTC.

V is TRBV28 and J is TRBJ2-1, with 9 nucleotides matching TRBD2. Trimming cost V 6 bases and J 8 bases; bases outside gene matches: 14. The germline gives CDR1 MDHEN, CDR2 SYDVKM. The length of the CDR3 is 16 residues. CDR3 nucleotide sequence: TGTGCCAGCAGCTCTAGCGGGGCTCCGTTTCTGGATGAGCAGTTCTTC. It yields the protein CASSSSGAPFLDEQFF.